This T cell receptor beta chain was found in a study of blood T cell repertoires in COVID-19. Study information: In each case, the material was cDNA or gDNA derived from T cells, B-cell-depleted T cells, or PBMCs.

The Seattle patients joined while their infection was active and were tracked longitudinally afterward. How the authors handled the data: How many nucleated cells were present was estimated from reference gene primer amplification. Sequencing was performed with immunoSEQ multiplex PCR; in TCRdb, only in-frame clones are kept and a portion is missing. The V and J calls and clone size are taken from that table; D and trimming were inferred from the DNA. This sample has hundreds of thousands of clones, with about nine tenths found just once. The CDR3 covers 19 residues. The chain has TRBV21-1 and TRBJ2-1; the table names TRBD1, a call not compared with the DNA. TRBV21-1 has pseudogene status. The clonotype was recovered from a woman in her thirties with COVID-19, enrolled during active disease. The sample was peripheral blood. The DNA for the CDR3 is TGTGCCAGCAGCCTACCCCGGGACAGGGGGCGCCGGGGGGACAATGAGCAGTTCTTC. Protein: CASSLPRDRGRRGDNEQFF.